Sequencing of this T cell receptor (beta chain) was carried out in a study of cytomegalovirus exposure and HLA in healthy donors. Study-level findings and limits: Owing to their indistinguishability, certain V segments, notably TRBV6-2 and TRBV6-3, were excluded.

Comments on this clone: Its antigen remains unknown.

The CDR3 covers 14 residues. Between the trimmed V and J ends, which lost 3 bases and 3 bases, there was a span of 12 bases. Per germline, CDR1 ENHRY and CDR2 SYGVKD. PCR was performed using 60 Vbeta and 13 Jbeta primers. Clones were read by immunoSEQ multiplex PCR, and TCRdb kept only the in-frame ones, dropping some. The data show roughly 150,000 clones, with more than 75% seen just once and less than 7.5% held by the top ten. Material: PBMCs. The J gene is TRBJ2-7, the V gene TRBV10-3; D unclear. This sequence was found in a woman aged 40 to 50 in good health and CMV-seropositive. CDR3 amino acids: CAISEDILIYEQYF. As DNA, the CDR3 is TGTGCCATCAGTGAAGACATTTTAATCTACGAGCAGTACTTC.